The 8 T cell receptor delta chains reported below all come from one sample, sequenced in a study of gamma delta lymphoproliferative disorders and STAT genes. TCRdb re-called the multiplex PCR reads through CATT. The sample includes about 2,300 delta-chain clones, about 1.5% of them seen just once. The receptor sequences were amplified from genomic DNA of peripheral blood mononuclear cells. The source material was blood. These receptor sequences come from a human donor in good health.

As for this clone: TCRdb attributes to this sequence the protein of a much larger clone, which differs from the DNA translation at residue 17; a read error is likely, and the protein displayed is translated from the DNA. V is TRDV2 and J is TRDJ1; 11 bases align to TRDD3. The CDR3 runs 19 residues. The germline gives CDR1 GEAIGNYY, CDR2 EKD. The CDR3 spells CACDTVHLGDTQYTDKHIF. The CDR3 nucleotides read TGTGCCTGTGACACCGTCCATCTGGGGGATACTCAGTACACCGATAAACACATCTTT.

The chain carries TRDV1 and TRDJ1; 10 nucleotides match TRDD3. CDR3 size: 20 residues. V was clipped by 4 bases and J by 6 bases; unmatched bases: 23. CDR1 and CDR2 from the germline V gene are TSWWSYY and QGS. In nucleotides, the CDR3 is TGTGCTCTTGGGGCCCCAACCCCTTCTCCTTGGGGGGATACGCGTAATAAACTCATCTTT. Its protein is CALGAPTPSPWGDTRNKLIF.

This clone was observed a few times. The protein held in TCRdb is that of a much larger clone and does not match this DNA's translation at residue 14, likely because of a read error; the protein shown is translated from the DNA. J is TRDJ1 and V is TRDV1; 9 positions agree with TRDD3. The CDR3 contains 25 residues. In germline, CDR1 is TSWWSYY, CDR2 QGS. V lost 1 base and J lost 0; bases outside the gene matches: 30. CDR3 residues: CALGEPLLTRTGGHAKKLYTDKLIF. In DNA, the CDR3 is TGTGCTCTTGGGGAACCGTTACTAACCCGTACTGGGGGACACGCGAAGAAGCTCTACACCGATAAACTCATCTTT.

In this sample, this clone turned up many times. A read error likely explains this, since a far larger clone differs by one base. Other DNA sequences from this sample encode an identical CDR3 as well. The chain has TRDV3 and TRDJ1, with 7 bases fitting TRDD3. CDR3 size: 17 residues. Germline V gives CDR1 TVYSNPD, CDR2 GDNSRS (reference sequence). In DNA, the CDR3 is TGCGCCTCTAACCCCCCCCATAAGTGGGGGACCGACGATAAACTCATCTTT. Translating gives CASNPPHKWGTDDKLIF.

There are many counts of this clone. One base separates it from a far larger clone, so it is likely a read error. The chain carries TRDV2 and TRDJ3, with D perhaps TRDD3 (6 bases). The V end was cut by 5 bases, the J end by 0 bases, with 16 bases between. This CDR3 spans 18 amino acids. Germline V gene data show CDR1 as GEAIGNYY and CDR2 as EKD. The CDR3 bases are TGTGCCTGTGGCCCCACTGGGAGAAGCTCCTGGGACACCCGACAGATGTTTTTC. It translates to CACGPTGRSSWDTRQMFF.

With regard to this clone: TCRdb's protein for this DNA is that of a much larger clone and differs from the translation at residue 19, likely a read error; the protein shown is the DNA translation. This sequence joins TRDV1 and TRDJ1; 10 bases are shared with TRDD3. CDR1 is TSWWSYY and CDR2 is QGS in the germline V gene. V shed 3 bases, J shed 4 bases, and the junction held 32 bases outside the gene matches. The CDR3 is made up of 24 amino acids. CDR3 in amino acids: CALGDQLSYTRGWGIFGYIDKLIF. The CDR3, as DNA: TGTGCTCTTGGGGACCAACTTTCCTACACGAGGGGCTGGGGGATATTCGGGTACATCGATAAACTCATCTTT.

As regards this clone: A far larger clone lies a single base away; this is likely a read error. This rearrangement joins TRDV3 to TRDJ1; 10 bases align to TRDD3. CDR3 length: 21 residues. Germline CDR1 and CDR2: TVYSNPD and GDNSRS (reference sequence). V lost 4 bases, J lost 0 bases, and 26 bases stayed unmatched. The CDR3 nucleotides are TGTGCCTCTCCTTCCGGCCCTCCACCCGTACTGGGGGATCAAAACACCGATAAACTCATCTTT. Amino acid sequence: CASPSGPPPVLGDQNTDKLIF. Together with reference TRDV3 and TRDJ1, the CDR3 gives the full variable domain: CDKVTQSSPDQTVASGSEVVLLCTYDTVYSNPDLFWYRIRPDYSFQFVFYGDNSRSEGADFTQGRFSVKHILTQKAFHLVISPVRTEDSATYYCASPSGPPPVLGDQNTDKLIFGKGTRVTVEP.

Regarding this clone: TCRdb's protein, taken from a much larger clone, differs from this DNA's translation at residue 17, likely owing to a read error; the protein displayed comes from the DNA. The rearrangement links TRDV2 to TRDJ1; D is perhaps TRDD3 (5 bases). The CDR3 has 19 residues. Germline values: CDR1 GEAIGNYY, CDR2 EKD. The DNA of the CDR3 is TGTGCCTGTGACACCGTGGAAAGAAGGGGGCCAGAGTACACCGATAAACCCATCTTT. Its translation: CACDTVERRGPEYTDKPIF.